The source of this TCR beta chain is a study of cytomegalovirus exposure and HLA in healthy donors. Points from the study as a whole: Compared with the approximately 670-donor mean, an Asian-associated ancestry cluster reportedly had fewer N-insertions, according to a later analysis. Analysis performed later showed TCR beta chains linked to HLA being more clonally expanded than equally common others.

The CDR3 has 18 residues. Germline CDR1 SEHNR, CDR2 FQNEAQ (reference sequence). This clone was seen only once. Its matching antigen is unknown. The junction shows a germline mismatch at one end, possibly a read error. PCR involved 60 Vbeta and 13 Jbeta primers. Measured with immunoSEQ multiplex PCR; TCRdb has only the in-frame clones, and not every one. The table shows about 190,000 clones, with more than 80% occurring only once. The genes are TRBV7-9 and TRBJ2-4; D is possibly TRBD1 (6 bases). Sequencing input: PBMCs. The clonotype comes from a boy between 5 and 17 years old in good health and CMV-seronegative. In DNA, the CDR3 is TGTTCCAGCAGCTTTACAGGGTCGTTCGGACAGTGGGGAAACATTCAGTACTTC. The encoded protein is CSSSFTGSFGQWGNIQYF.